Listed below are T cell receptor beta chains from one sample, sequenced in a study of shared clonotypes between healthy human individuals. Sequencing was performed with immunoSEQ multiplex PCR; in TCRdb, only in-frame clones are kept and a portion is missing. This table holds about 490,000 clones, around four fifths found once. The sequenced sample was PBMCs. Receptor source: a woman aged 40 to 49 in good health. Some clones in this sample may be carry-over from other donors' samples. The CDR3 runs from the conserved cysteine through the conserved F or W. D genes are given only for firm matches. The size entry is marked missing in some rows and otherwise reads once, few, many or a size class.

D: TRBD1
J: TRBJ2-7
size: -
V: TRBV7-9
DNA: TGTGCCAGCAGCTTCGACAGGGGCAAAAGCTCCTACGAGCAGTACTTC
CDR3: CASSFDRGKSSYEQYF

D: -
J: TRBJ1-1
size: -
V: TRBV11-2
DNA: TGTGCCAGCAGCCGGGGGGGAACGCACACTGAAGCTTTCTTT
CDR3: CASSRGGTHTEAFF

D: -
J: TRBJ2-1
size: -
V: TRBV6-4
DNA: TGTGCCAGCAGTGACAATGAGCAGTTCTTC
CDR3: CASSDNEQFF

D: -
J: TRBJ2-3
size: once
V: TRBV6-6
DNA: TGTGCCAGCAGTCGTTCCGGGGCAGGGGTCACAGATACGCAGTATTTT
CDR3: CASSRSGAGVTDTQYF

D: -
J: TRBJ1-1
size: few
V: TRBV5-5
DNA: TGTGCCAGCAGCTTTGAAACGAACACTGAAGCTTTCTTT
CDR3: CASSFETNTEAFF

D: -
J: TRBJ1-5
size: few
V: TRBV10-3
DNA: TGTGCCATCAGTGAGTCGTGGAGTCAGCCCCAGCATTTT
CDR3: CAISESWSQPQHF

D: -
J: TRBJ2-7
size: -
V: TRBV5-1
DNA: TGCGCCAGCAGCTGGAGAGGGGAGGCCTACGAGCAGTACTTC
CDR3: CASSWRGEAYEQYF

D: -
J: TRBJ1-4
size: once
V: TRBV10-3
DNA: TGTGCCATCAGTGAGGTGCAGGGATCGGTCCCTGAAAAACTGTTTTTT
CDR3: CAISEVQGSVPEKLFF

D: TRBD2
J: TRBJ2-7
size: -
V: TRBV19
DNA: TGTGCCAGTAGTGTAGAAGCGGGAGTCAGGCACGAGCAGTACTTC
CDR3: CASSVEAGVRHEQYF

D: -
J: TRBJ2-7
size: -
V: TRBV13
DNA: TGTGCCAGCAGCTTAGACGCCAGGGTAGCCGAGCAGTACTTC
CDR3: CASSLDARVAEQYF

D: TRBD1
J: TRBJ1-4
size: -
V: TRBV25-1
DNA: TGTGCCAGCAGTGACTGGACAGGGGATAATGAAAAACTGTTTTTT
CDR3: CASSDWTGDNEKLFF

D: TRBD2
J: TRBJ2-7
size: -
V: TRBV9
DNA: TGTGCCAGCAGCGTAAGGGGAGGGAGCACGTACGAGCAGTACTTC
CDR3: CASSVRGGSTYEQYF

D: -
J: TRBJ2-3
size: -
V: TRBV19
DNA: TGTGCCAGTAGTATGCAGTGGACAGATACGCAGTATTTT
CDR3: CASSMQWTDTQYF

D: TRBD2
J: TRBJ2-3
size: -
V: TRBV5-4
DNA: TGTGCCAGCGGGCAGGGAGGGCCAGATACGCAGTATTTT
CDR3: CASGQGGPDTQYF

D: TRBD1
J: TRBJ1-1
size: -
V: TRBV18
DNA: TGTGCCAGCTCACACGGACAGGGGGAGCACACTGAAGCTTTCTTT
CDR3: CASSHGQGEHTEAFF